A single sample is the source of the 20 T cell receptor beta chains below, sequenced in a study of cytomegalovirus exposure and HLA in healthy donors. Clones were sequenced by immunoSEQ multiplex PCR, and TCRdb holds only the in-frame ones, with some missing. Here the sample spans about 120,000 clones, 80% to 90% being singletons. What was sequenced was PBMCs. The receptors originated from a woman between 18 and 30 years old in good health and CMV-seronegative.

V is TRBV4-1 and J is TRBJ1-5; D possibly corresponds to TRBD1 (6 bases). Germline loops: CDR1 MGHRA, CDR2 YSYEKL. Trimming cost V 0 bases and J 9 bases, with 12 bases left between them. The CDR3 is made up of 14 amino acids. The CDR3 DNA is TGCGCCAGCAGCCAAGATCAGGGGCGCGGGCCCCAGCATTTT. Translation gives CASSQDQGRGPQHF.

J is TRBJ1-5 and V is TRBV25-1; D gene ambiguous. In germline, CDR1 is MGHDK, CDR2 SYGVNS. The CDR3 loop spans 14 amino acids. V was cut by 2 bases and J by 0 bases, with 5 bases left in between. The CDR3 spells CASSELYSNQPQHF. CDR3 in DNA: TGTGCCAGCAGTGAACTCTATAGCAATCAGCCCCAGCATTTT.

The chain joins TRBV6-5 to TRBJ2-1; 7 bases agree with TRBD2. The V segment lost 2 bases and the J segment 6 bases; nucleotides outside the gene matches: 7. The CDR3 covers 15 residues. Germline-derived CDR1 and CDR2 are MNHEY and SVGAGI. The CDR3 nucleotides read TGTGCCAGCAGTTACCCGAGCGGGGAATCCAATGAGCAGTTCTTC. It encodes CASSYPSGESNEQFF.

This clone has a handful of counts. The CDR3 region is CASSYWREDPNGYTF. The CDR3 nucleotides are TGTGCCAGCAGTTACTGGCGGGAAGATCCGAATGGCTACACCTTC. The V gene is TRBV6-5, the J gene TRBJ1-2, with D unresolved. Germline V CDR1 and CDR2: MNHEY, SVGAGI. V lost 1 base and J 6 bases, leaving 15 bases between the germline ends. The CDR3 is 15 amino acids.

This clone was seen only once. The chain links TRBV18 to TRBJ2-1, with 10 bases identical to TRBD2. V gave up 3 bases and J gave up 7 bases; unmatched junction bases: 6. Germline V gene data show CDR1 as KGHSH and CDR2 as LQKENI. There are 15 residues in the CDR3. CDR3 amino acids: CASSPKLAGTNEQFF. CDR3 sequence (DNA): TGTGCCAGCTCACCCAAACTAGCGGGGACGAATGAGCAGTTCTTC.

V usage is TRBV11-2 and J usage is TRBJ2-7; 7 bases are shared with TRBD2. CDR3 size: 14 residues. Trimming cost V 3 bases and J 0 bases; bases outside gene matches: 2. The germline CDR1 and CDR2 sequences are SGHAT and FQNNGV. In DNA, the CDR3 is TGTGCCAGCAGCTTCGTAGCGGGCTCCTACGAGCAGTACTTC. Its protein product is CASSFVAGSYEQYF.

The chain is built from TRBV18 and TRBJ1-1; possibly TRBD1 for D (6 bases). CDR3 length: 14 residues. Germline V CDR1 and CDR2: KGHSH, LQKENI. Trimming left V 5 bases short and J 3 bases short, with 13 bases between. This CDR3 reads CASSSTGRDTEAFF. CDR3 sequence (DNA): TGTGCCAGCTCATCTACAGGGAGGGACACTGAAGCTTTCTTT.

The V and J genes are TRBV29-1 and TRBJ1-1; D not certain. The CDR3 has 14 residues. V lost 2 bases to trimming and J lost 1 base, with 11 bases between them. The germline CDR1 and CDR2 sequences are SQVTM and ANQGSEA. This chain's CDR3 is CSVESRAANTEAFF. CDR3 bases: TGCAGCGTTGAATCTCGTGCGGCGAACACTGAAGCTTTCTTT.

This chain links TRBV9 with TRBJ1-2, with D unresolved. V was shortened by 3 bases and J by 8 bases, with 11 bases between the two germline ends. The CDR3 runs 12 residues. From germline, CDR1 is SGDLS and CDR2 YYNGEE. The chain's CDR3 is CASSAFESGYTF. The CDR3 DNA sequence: TGTGCCAGCAGCGCATTCGAGAGCGGCTACACCTTC. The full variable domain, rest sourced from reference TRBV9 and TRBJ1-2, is DSGVTQTPKHLITATGQRVTLRCSPRSGDLSVYWYQQSLDQGLQFLIQYYNGEERAKGNILERFSAQQFPDLHSELNLSSLELGDSALYFCASSAFESGYTFGSGTRLTVV.

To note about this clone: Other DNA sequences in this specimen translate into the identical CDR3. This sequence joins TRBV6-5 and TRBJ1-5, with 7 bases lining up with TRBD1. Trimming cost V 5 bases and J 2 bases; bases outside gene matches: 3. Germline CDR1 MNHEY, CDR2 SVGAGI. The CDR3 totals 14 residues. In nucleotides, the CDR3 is TGTGCCAGCAGTCCCGGGACAGGCAATCAGCCCCAGCATTTT. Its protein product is CASSPGTGNQPQHF.

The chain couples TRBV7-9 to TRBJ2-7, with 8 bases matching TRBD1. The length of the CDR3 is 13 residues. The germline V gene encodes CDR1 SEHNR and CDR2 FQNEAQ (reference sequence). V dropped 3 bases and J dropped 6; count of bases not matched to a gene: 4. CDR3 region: CASSFSQGGEQYV. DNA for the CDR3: TGTGCCAGCAGCTTCTCACAGGGGGGCGAGCAGTACGTC.

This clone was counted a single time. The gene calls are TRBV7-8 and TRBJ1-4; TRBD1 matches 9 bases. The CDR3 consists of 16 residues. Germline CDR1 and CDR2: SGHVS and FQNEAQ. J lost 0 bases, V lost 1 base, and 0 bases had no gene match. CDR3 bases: TGTGCCAGCAGCTTAGGGACAGGGGCAACTAATGAAAAACTGTTTTTT. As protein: CASSLGTGATNEKLFF.

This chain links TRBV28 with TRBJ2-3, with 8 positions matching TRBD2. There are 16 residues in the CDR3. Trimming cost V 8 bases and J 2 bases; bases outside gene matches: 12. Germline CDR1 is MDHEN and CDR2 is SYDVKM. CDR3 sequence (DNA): TGTGCCAGCGCCTCGGTAGCGGGAAGTCTCACAGATACGCAGTATTTT. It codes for CASASVAGSLTDTQYF.

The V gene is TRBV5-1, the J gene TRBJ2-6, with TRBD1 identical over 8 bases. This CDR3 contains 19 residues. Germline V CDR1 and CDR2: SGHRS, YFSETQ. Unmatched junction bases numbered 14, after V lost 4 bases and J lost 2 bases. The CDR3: CASSLPTGQGPTGANVLTF. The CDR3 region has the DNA TGCGCCAGCAGCCTCCCCACCGGACAGGGCCCCACTGGGGCCAACGTCCTGACTTTC.

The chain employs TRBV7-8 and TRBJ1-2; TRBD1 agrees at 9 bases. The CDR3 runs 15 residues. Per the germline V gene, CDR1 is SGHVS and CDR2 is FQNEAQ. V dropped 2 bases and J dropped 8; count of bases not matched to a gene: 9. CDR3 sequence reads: CASSLLPQGATGYTF. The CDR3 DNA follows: TGTGCCAGCAGCTTACTACCACAGGGGGCGACGGGCTACACCTTC.

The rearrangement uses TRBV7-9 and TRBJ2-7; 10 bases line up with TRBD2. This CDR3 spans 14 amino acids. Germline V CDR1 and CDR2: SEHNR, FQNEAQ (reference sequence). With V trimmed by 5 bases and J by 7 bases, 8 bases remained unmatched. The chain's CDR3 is CASSMSGRAREQYF. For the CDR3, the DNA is TGTGCCAGCAGCATGAGCGGGAGGGCTCGGGAGCAGTACTTC.

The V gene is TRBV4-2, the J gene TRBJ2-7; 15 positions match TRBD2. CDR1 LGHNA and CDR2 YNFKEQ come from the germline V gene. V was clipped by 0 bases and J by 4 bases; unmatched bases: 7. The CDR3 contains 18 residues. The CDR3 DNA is TGTGCCAGCAGCCAAGATCTGGGACTAGCGGGAGGAAAGTACGAGCAGTACTTC. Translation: CASSQDLGLAGGKYEQYF.

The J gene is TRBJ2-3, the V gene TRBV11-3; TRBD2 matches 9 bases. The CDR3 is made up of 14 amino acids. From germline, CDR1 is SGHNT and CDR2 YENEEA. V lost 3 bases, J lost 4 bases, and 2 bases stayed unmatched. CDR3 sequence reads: CASSFSGRPDTQYF. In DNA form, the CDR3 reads TGTGCCAGCAGCTTCAGCGGGAGGCCAGATACGCAGTATTTT. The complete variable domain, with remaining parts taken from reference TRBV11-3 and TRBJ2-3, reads EAGVVQSPRYKIIEKKQPVAFWCNPISGHNTLYWYLQNLGQGPELLIRYENEEAVDDSQLPKDRFSAERLKGVDSTLKIQPAELGDSAVYLCASSFSGRPDTQYFGPGTRLTVL.

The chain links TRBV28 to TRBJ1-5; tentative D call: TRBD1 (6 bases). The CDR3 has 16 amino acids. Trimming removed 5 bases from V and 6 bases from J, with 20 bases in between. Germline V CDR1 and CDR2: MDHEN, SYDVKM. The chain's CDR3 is CASSKSYRAGGQPQHF. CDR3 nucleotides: TGTGCCAGCAGTAAATCATACAGGGCAGGAGGTCAGCCCCAGCATTTT.

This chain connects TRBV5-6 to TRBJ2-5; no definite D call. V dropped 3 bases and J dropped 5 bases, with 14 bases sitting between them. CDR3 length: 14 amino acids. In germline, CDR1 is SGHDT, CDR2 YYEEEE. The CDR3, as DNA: TGTGCCAGCAGCTCCTGGTGGCTGCGGGAGACCCAGTACTTC. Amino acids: CASSSWWLRETQYF.